The next 27 T cell receptor beta chains were all read from a single sample in a study of OX40 agonist ivuxolimab in advanced cancers. Only in-frame clones appear in the TCRdb table, and some are missing; sequencing was by immunoSEQ multiplex PCR. Among roughly 43,000 clones listed, approximately 91% were seen once. Sequenced material: CD4+ or CD8+ T cells sorted from blood, taken in a trial of the OX40 agonist ivuxolimab. These receptors were taken from an adult with an advanced solid tumor such as melanoma, head and neck, liver or kidney cancer.

In its sample, this clone was seen a few times. The CDR3 region is CASSATGGPTETQYF. In DNA form, the CDR3 reads TGTGCCAGCAGTGCGACGGGGGGGCCAACAGAGACCCAGTACTTC. The chain is built from TRBV6-4 and TRBJ2-5; 8 nucleotides match TRBD2. This CDR3 is built from 15 residues. V shed 4 bases, J shed 4 bases, and the junction held 8 bases outside the gene matches. The V gene's germline CDR1 is MRHNA and CDR2 SNTAGT.

The chain recombines TRBV10-3 with TRBJ1-1; possibly TRBD1 for D (5 bases). This CDR3 is 15 amino acids long. V dropped 2 bases and J dropped 0 bases, with 10 bases sitting between them. CDR1 ENHRY and CDR2 SYGVKD come from the germline V gene. The CDR3 DNA is TGTGCCATCAGTGAGCGGGGACGGATGAACACTGAAGCTTTCTTT. This gives the protein CAISERGRMNTEAFF.

V gene TRBV5-8 combines with J gene TRBJ2-7; TRBD1 matches 8 bases. CDR1 is SGHTS and CDR2 is YDEGEE in the germline V gene. CDR3 size: 13 residues. Trimming at V came to 3 bases and at J to 6 bases, leaving 5 bases not matched to a gene. CDR3 sequence: CASSSGTGGEQYF. The CDR3 DNA reads TGTGCCAGCAGCTCGGGGACAGGAGGCGAGCAGTACTTC.

The CDR3 loop is CASSQGTGWGEKLFF. The CDR3 DNA reads TGTGCCAGCAGCCAAGGGACAGGGTGGGGTGAAAAACTGTTTTTT. The chain employs TRBV4-2 and TRBJ1-4; TRBD1 matches at 8 bases. The CDR3 is 15 residues long. With 1 base clipped from V and 7 bases from J, the junction kept 5 bases outside the gene matches. The germline gives CDR1 LGHNA, CDR2 YNFKEQ.

The gene calls are TRBV23-1 and TRBJ2-5, with a possible D match to TRBD1 (5 bases). TRBV23-1 is noted as an ORF with a role that remains uncertain. V lost 1 base, J lost 1 base, and 13 bases lay in between. This CDR3 has 16 residues. CDR3 protein: CASSQCEQVTQETQYF. DNA for the CDR3: TGCGCCAGCAGTCAATGTGAACAGGTTACCCAAGAGACCCAGTACTTC.

This chain uses TRBV7-2 with TRBJ2-7, with no clear D. This CDR3 is built from 11 residues. V shed 1 base and J shed 5 bases, with 3 bases lying between them. CDR1 and CDR2 (germline): SGHTA, FQGNSA. The DNA of the CDR3 is TGTGCCAGCAGCTTAGTCAACGAGCAGTACTTC. Translated, it gives CASSLVNEQYF.

The genes are TRBV7-4 and TRBJ2-7; D is uncertain. Germline CDR1 is SGHVT and CDR2 is SQSDAQ. There are 16 residues in the CDR3. Between the trimmed V and J ends, which lost 1 base and 0 bases, there was a span of 13 bases. CDR3 residues: CASSLVPQHISYEQYF. CDR3 nucleotide sequence: TGTGCCAGCAGCTTAGTCCCCCAACACATCTCCTACGAGCAGTACTTC. The variable domain in full, completed from reference TRBV7-4 and TRBJ2-7, reads GAGVSQSPRYKVAKRGRDVALRCDSISGHVTLYWYRQTLGQGSEVLTYSQSDAQRDKSGRPSGRFSAERPERSVSTLKIQRTEQGDSAVYLCASSLVPQHISYEQYFGPGTRLTVT.

This clone was observed once. This chain joins TRBV28 and TRBJ2-5; unclear D gene. In germline, CDR1 is MDHEN, CDR2 SYDVKM. The CDR3 runs to 13 residues. Between the trimmed V and J ends, which lost 6 bases and 3 bases, there was a span of 11 bases. The CDR3 nucleotides read TGTGCCAGCAGAGAAGACGGAAAAGAGACCCAGTACTTC. The encoded protein is CASREDGKETQYF.

This clone was counted a single time. J is TRBJ2-7 and V is TRBV27; 8 bases agree with TRBD1. Looked up from germline, CDR1 is MNHEY and CDR2 is SMNVEV (reference sequence). V shed 0 bases, J shed 4 bases, and the junction held 2 bases outside the gene matches. The CDR3 extends over 14 amino acids. Here the CDR3 reads CASSLSRGPYEQYF. CDR3 nucleotide sequence: TGTGCCAGCAGTTTATCCAGGGGGCCTTACGAGCAGTACTTC.

The chain links TRBV6-6 to TRBJ1-6, with unresolved D. Trimming shortened V by 5 bases and J by 14 bases, and 16 bases separated the two germline ends. CDR1 and CDR2 from the germline V gene are MNHNY and SVGAGI (reference sequence). The CDR3 has 13 amino acids. The CDR3 loop reads CASSTEADSTLHF. CDR3 coding DNA: TGTGCCAGCAGTACCGAGGCGGATTCGACCCTCCACTTT.

The gene calls are TRBV7-6 and TRBJ1-1; D gene uncertain. The CDR3 extends over 13 amino acids. V gave up 3 bases and J gave up 1 base, with 6 bases separating them. Looked up from germline, CDR1 is SGHVS and CDR2 is FNYEAQ. The CDR3 DNA reads as TGTGCCAGCAGCTTCGAACCGAACACTGAAGCTTTCTTT. It translates to CASSFEPNTEAFF.

The rearrangement joins TRBV19 to TRBJ2-3; weak D call: TRBD1 (6 bases). V was pared by 4 bases and J by 1 base, with 18 bases between. The CDR3 covers 17 residues. CDR1 is LNHDA and CDR2 is SQIVND in the germline V gene (reference sequence). The CDR3 is CASSTDGEGVGTDTQYF. The CDR3, as DNA: TGTGCCAGTAGTACGGATGGCGAGGGGGTGGGCACAGATACGCAGTATTTT.

This sequence joins TRBV2 and TRBJ2-7; TRBD1 might be the D (7 bases). The CDR3 spans 16 residues. Per germline, CDR1 SNHLY and CDR2 FYNNEI. Trimming stripped 5 bases from V and 4 bases from J, with 21 bases between. CDR3 protein: CASSPLELTGRYEQYF. The CDR3 DNA sequence: TGTGCCAGCAGTCCCCTCGAGCTGACAGGGAGGTACGAGCAGTACTTC.

This clone was detected only once. The junction differs from germline at one of its ends, possibly a read error. The chain is built from TRBV15 and TRBJ1-2; 8 bases are shared with TRBD1. CDR1 and CDR2 from the germline V gene are LNHNV and YYDKDF (reference sequence). There are 14 residues in the CDR3. The CDR3 is CATSRDRGPDGHTF. In DNA form, the CDR3 reads TGTGCCACCAGCAGAGACAGGGGGCCTGATGGCCACACCTTC.

Comment on this clone: This CDR3 is also generated by other DNA sequences in the sample. J is TRBJ1-4 and V is TRBV4-3, with D possibly TRBD1 on 6 matching bases. The CDR3 extends over 16 amino acids. Between the trimmed V and J ends, which lost 1 base and 3 bases, there was a span of 12 bases. CDR1 and CDR2 from the germline V gene are LGHNA and YSLEER. The CDR3 nucleotides read TGCGCCAGCAGCCAAGGGGGGGCAGTGGCTAATGAAAAACTGTTTTTT. Its protein product is CASSQGGAVANEKLFF.

This clone appeared a single time. The J gene is TRBJ1-5, the V gene TRBV6-6; D perhaps matches TRBD1 (5 bases). The germline V gene encodes CDR1 MNHNY and CDR2 SVGAGI (reference sequence). V was trimmed by 5 bases and J by 5 bases, leaving 10 bases between them. This CDR3 has 13 residues. CDR3 loop: CASSPTRDQPQHF. The CDR3 DNA reads TGTGCCAGCAGTCCGACCAGGGATCAGCCCCAGCATTTT.

The chain joins TRBV9 to TRBJ2-7, with a tentative D call TRBD1 (5 bases). Trimming removed 4 bases at V and 5 bases at J, with 16 bases between. The germline CDR1 and CDR2 sequences are SGDLS and YYNGEE. The length of the CDR3 is 14 residues. The CDR3 sequence is CASSSSAGHHEQYF. The CDR3 coding sequence is TGTGCCAGCAGCTCTAGTGCAGGGCACCACGAGCAGTACTTC.

The J gene is TRBJ2-7, the V gene TRBV4-2; 10 bases align to TRBD2. V gave up 0 bases and J gave up 3 bases; unmatched junction bases: 5. The V gene's germline CDR1 is LGHNA and CDR2 YNFKEQ. The CDR3 is 16 residues long. The CDR3 sequence is CASSQEWTSGGYEQYF. CDR3 DNA: TGTGCCAGCAGCCAAGAGTGGACTAGCGGAGGCTACGAGCAGTACTTC.

V gene TRBV19 combines with J gene TRBJ1-1; TRBD1 is a possible D gene (6 bases). The CDR3 extends over 13 amino acids. CDR1 is LNHDA and CDR2 is SQIVND in the germline V gene (reference sequence). Trimming left V 5 bases short and J 4 bases short, with 11 bases between. CDR3: CASSHGGPTEAFF. CDR3 coding DNA: TGTGCCAGTAGTCACGGGGGGCCCACTGAAGCTTTCTTT.

The CDR3, as DNA: TGTGCCATTTGGGACCCGTACAATGAGCAGTTCTTC. This sequence encodes CAIWDPYNEQFF. The chain links TRBV10-3 to TRBJ2-1; D is perhaps TRBD1 or TRBD2 (5 bases each). The CDR3 sequence is 12 residues long. Germline V gene sequence: CDR1 ENHRY, CDR2 SYGVKD. Between the trimmed V and J ends, which lost 9 bases and 4 bases, there was a span of 10 bases.

The genes are TRBV19 and TRBJ2-1; D is possibly TRBD1 or TRBD2 (5 bases each). The CDR3 spans 15 residues. CDR1 and CDR2 (germline): LNHDA, SQIVND (reference sequence). The V gene lost 3 bases and the J gene lost 1 base, with 10 bases spanning the gap. CDR3 bases: TGTGCCAGTAGTATCGGGACGGATTCCTACAATGAGCAGTTCTTC. Protein sequence: CASSIGTDSYNEQFF.

This clone was detected once. The V and J genes are TRBV7-9 and TRBJ2-5; TRBD2 is a possible D gene (5 bases). The J call may be in error: the DNA end matches TRBJ2-7 better. This CDR3 spans 13 amino acids. In germline, CDR1 is SEHNR, CDR2 FQNEAQ (reference sequence). CDR3 sequence reads: CASSLSSEIEQYF. CDR3 DNA sequence: TGTGCCAGCAGCTTGAGTAGCGAGATCGAGCAGTACTTC.

V and J are TRBV9 and TRBJ1-2, with D possibly matching TRBD1 (5 bases). The CDR3 is made up of 13 amino acids. Germline V gene sequence: CDR1 SGDLS, CDR2 YYNGEE. The V end lost 5 bases, the J end lost 5 bases, and 13 bases lay between the germline ends. CDR3 residues: CASSAGTEYGYTF. In DNA, the CDR3 is TGTGCCAGCAGTGCCGGGACGGAGTATGGCTACACCTTC.

V gene TRBV19 combines with J gene TRBJ2-1, with 10 positions matching TRBD2. Germline lookup yields CDR1 LNHDA and CDR2 SQIVND (reference sequence). After removal of 3 bases from V and 5 bases from J, the junction contained 4 bases not matched to a gene. The CDR3 is 15 amino acids. The DNA of the CDR3 is TGTGCCAGTAGTATTTGGAGCGGGGGGGACAATGAGCAGTTCTTC. Translated: CASSIWSGGDNEQFF. The whole variable domain, filled in from reference TRBV19 and TRBJ2-1, reads DGGITQSPKYLFRKEGQNVTLSCEQNLNHDAMYWYRQDPGQGLRLIYYSQIVNDFQKGDIAEGYSVSREKKESFPLTVTSAQKNPTAFYLCASSIWSGGDNEQFFGPGTRLTVL.

The chain has TRBV7-4 and TRBJ1-6, with D perhaps matching TRBD1 (5 bases). Trimming took 4 bases from V and 0 from J, leaving 19 bases between them. Germline V gene lookup returns CDR1 SGHVT and CDR2 SQSDAQ. This CDR3 region has 19 residues. This CDR3 reads CASSSRRMGPSSYNSPLHF. As DNA, the CDR3 is TGTGCCAGCAGCTCCCGGCGGATGGGACCTAGCTCCTATAATTCACCCCTCCACTTT.

The CDR3 sequence: CASSPRQNTEAFF. DNA for the CDR3: TGTGCCAGCAGCCCCCGACAGAACACTGAAGCTTTCTTT. The chain employs TRBV9 and TRBJ1-1, with unresolved D. Between the trimmed V and J ends, which lost 4 bases and 1 base, there was a span of 8 bases. The CDR3 spans 13 residues. Per germline, CDR1 SGDLS and CDR2 YYNGEE.

The chain couples TRBV19 to TRBJ2-2; 11 bases line up with TRBD1. With V trimmed by 5 bases and J by 6 bases, 5 bases remained unmatched. The CDR3 has 15 residues. Germline assignment: CDR1 LNHDA and CDR2 SQIVND (reference sequence). In DNA, the CDR3 is TGTGCCAGTAGTTTGGGGGACAGGGGGGCCGGGGAGCTGTTTTTT. Translation: CASSLGDRGAGELFF. Using reference TRBV19 and TRBJ2-2 for the parts outside the CDR3, the full variable domain is DGGITQSPKYLFRKEGQNVTLSCEQNLNHDAMYWYRQDPGQGLRLIYYSQIVNDFQKGDIAEGYSVSREKKESFPLTVTSAQKNPTAFYLCASSLGDRGAGELFFGEGSRLTVL.